Below are 22 T cell receptor beta chains sequenced from a single sample in a study of PD-1 blockade in classical Hodgkin lymphoma. The method was immunoSEQ multiplex PCR; TCRdb's version includes in-frame clones alone and lacks a portion of them. The sample carries over 25,000 clones, 65% to 80% recorded once. Sample time point: cycle 4 day 1 (C4D1), after 5 to 7 weeks of nivolumab. All patients experienced relapse after autologous stem cell transplantation, and brentuximab vedotin exposure was variable. The specimen comprised peripheral blood mononuclear cells (PBMCs), sampled before the fourth cycle of nivolumab. Every receptor here comes from a human donor with classical Hodgkin lymphoma.

Judged by abundance, this clone is medium-sized. The rearrangement joins TRBV7-2 to TRBJ1-1; perhaps TRBD1 as D (6 bases). The CDR3 consists of 16 residues. V shed 4 bases and J shed 5 bases, with 20 bases lying between them. CDR1 is SGHTA, CDR2 FQGNSA, per germline. CDR3 sequence: CASSSLQAGRGTEAFF. DNA of the CDR3: TGTGCCAGCAGCTCCCTCCAGGCAGGGAGGGGGACTGAAGCTTTCTTT. The complete variable domain, with remaining parts taken from reference TRBV7-2 and TRBJ1-1, reads GAGVSQSPSNKVTEKGKDVELRCDPISGHTALYWYRQSLGQGLEFLIYFQGNSAPDKSGLPSDRFSAERTGGSVSTLTIQRTQQEDSAVYLCASSSLQAGRGTEAFFGQGTRLTVV.

The chain recombines TRBV7-8 with TRBJ2-7; D not certain. CDR3 size: 16 residues. V lost 1 base, J lost 0 bases, and 13 bases lay in between. Germline V CDR1 and CDR2: SGHVS, FQNEAQ. The CDR3 is CASSLVGLLSSYEQYF. The CDR3 DNA reads TGTGCCAGCAGCTTAGTCGGCCTACTCAGCTCCTACGAGCAGTACTTC.

This clone was observed a handful of times. The chain links TRBV7-2 to TRBJ1-6; D possibly corresponds to TRBD1 (5 bases). Trimming cost V 6 bases and J 7 bases, with 7 bases left between them. The CDR3 length is 12 residues. Germline loops: CDR1 SGHTA, CDR2 FQGNSA. The CDR3 reads CASSRQNSPLHF. As DNA, the CDR3 is TGTGCCAGCAGTCGACAGAATTCACCCCTCCACTTT.

This clone is medium-sized (0.01 to 0.1%) by share. As DNA, the CDR3 is TGTGCCAGCAGCTTAGGAGCCGGGGAGCTGTTTTTT. This encodes CASSLGAGELFF. The chain employs TRBV7-9 and TRBJ2-2; the D is unclear. V dropped 1 base and J dropped 6 bases, with 3 bases sitting between them. The germline CDR1 and CDR2 sequences are SEHNR and FQNEAQ (reference sequence). The CDR3 contains 12 residues.

This rearrangement joins TRBV11-1 to TRBJ1-4, with 9 positions matching TRBD1. Germline loops: CDR1 SGHAT, CDR2 FQDESV (reference sequence). V lost 4 bases to trimming and J lost 8 bases; unmatched junction nucleotides: 11. This CDR3 contains 16 residues. CDR3 region: CASSSFGQGLKEKLFF. CDR3 DNA sequence: TGTGCCAGCAGCTCGTTCGGACAGGGGCTAAAAGAAAAACTGTTTTTT.

The chain has TRBV6-1 and TRBJ2-3, with TRBD2 identical over 9 bases. The CDR3 length is 15 residues. The germline V gene encodes CDR1 MNHNS and CDR2 SASEGT. The junction had 6 bases not matched to a gene; V was cut back by 5 bases and J by 3 bases. CDR3 nucleotide sequence: TGTGCCAGCAGTCTAAGGACTAGCGCAACAGATACGCAGTATTTT. Its translation: CASSLRTSATDTQYF.

V and J are TRBV10-3 and TRBJ1-1, with D perhaps TRBD1 (5 bases). Germline-derived CDR1 and CDR2 are ENHRY and SYGVKD. CDR3 size: 15 residues. V dropped 4 bases and J dropped 0 bases, with 12 bases sitting between them. CDR3 bases: TGTGCCATCAGTGCTGGGGGGACTATGAACACTGAAGCTTTCTTT. It codes for CAISAGGTMNTEAFF.

The rearrangement joins TRBV7-2 to TRBJ2-1; D uncertain. The CDR3 extends over 12 amino acids. In germline, CDR1 is SGHTA, CDR2 FQGNSA. Trimming left V 5 bases short and J 5 bases short, with 7 bases between. CDR3: CASSPWDNEQFF. Here the CDR3 DNA reads TGTGCCAGCAGCCCGTGGGACAATGAGCAGTTCTTC.

This clone was seen just once. The V and J genes are TRBV6-5 and TRBJ1-2; 9 bases are a match to TRBD1. Germline V CDR1 and CDR2: MNHEY, SVGAGI. Trimming took 5 bases from V and 1 from J; bases not matched to a gene: 5. The CDR3 has 15 amino acids. In nucleotides, the CDR3 is TGTGCCAGCAGTCCCCTGACAGGGGGTAACTATGGCTACACCTTC. Its translation: CASSPLTGGNYGYTF.

The chain is built from TRBV29-1 and TRBJ1-2; D possibly corresponds to TRBD1 (5 bases). The CDR3 totals 16 residues. Trimming took off 7 bases at V and 5 bases at J, with 26 bases between the two ends. Per germline, CDR1 SQVTM and CDR2 ANQGSEA. CDR3 sequence (DNA): TGCAGCGGTTGGTTTTACCGGGACGCGGATGGGTATGGCTACACCTTC. This translates into CSGWFYRDADGYGYTF. Supplemented by reference TRBV29-1 and TRBJ1-2, the full variable domain reads SAVISQKPSRDICQRGTSLTIQCQVDSQVTMMFWYRQQPGQSLTLIATANQGSEATYESGFVIDKFPISRPNLTFSTLTVSNMSPEDSSIYLCSGWFYRDADGYGYTFGSGTRLTVV.

The genes are TRBV5-6 and TRBJ2-7; weak D call: TRBD1 (6 bases). Trimming cost V 0 bases and J 2 bases, with 9 bases left between them. This CDR3 has 14 residues. The V gene's germline CDR1 is SGHDT and CDR2 YYEEEE. The DNA of the CDR3 is TGTGCCAGCAGCTTGGGAGGACAGCCCTACGAGCAGTACTTC. Amino acids: CASSLGGQPYEQYF.

The chain links TRBV10-3 to TRBJ2-1; D remains ambiguous. Trimming cost V 2 bases and J 8 bases, with 7 bases left between them. Germline lookup yields CDR1 ENHRY and CDR2 SYGVKD. The CDR3 has 12 residues. The chain's CDR3 is CAISERTYEQFF. The CDR3 region has the DNA TGTGCCATCAGTGAGAGGACGTATGAGCAGTTCTTC.

The chain recombines TRBV7-9 with TRBJ1-5; D call uncertain. Looked up from germline, CDR1 is SEHNR and CDR2 is FQNEAQ (reference sequence). This CDR3 contains 14 residues. Trimming pared 10 bases from V and 2 bases from J, leaving 15 bases between. The CDR3 sequence: CANNGGNGNQPQHF. The CDR3, as DNA: TGTGCCAATAATGGAGGGAACGGCAATCAGCCCCAGCATTTT. Using reference TRBV7-9 and TRBJ1-5 for the parts outside the CDR3, the full variable domain is DTGVSQNPRHKITKRGQNVTFRCDPISEHNRLYWYRQTLGQGPEFLTYFQNEAQLEKSRLLSDRFSAERPKGSFSTLEIQRTEQGDSAMYLCANNGGNGNQPQHFGDGTRLSIL.

The chain links TRBV7-8 to TRBJ2-7, with 13 positions matching TRBD2. The V segment lost 5 bases and the J segment 4 bases; nucleotides outside the gene matches: 5. The CDR3 runs 15 residues. Per germline, CDR1 SGHVS and CDR2 FQNEAQ. The CDR3 nucleotides read TGTGCCAGCAGCCACGGACTAGCGGGAGAGTACGAGCAGTACTTC. This codes for CASSHGLAGEYEQYF. Supplemented by reference TRBV7-8 and TRBJ2-7, the full variable domain reads GAGVSQSPRYKVAKRGQDVALRCDPISGHVSLFWYQQALGQGPEFLTYFQNEAQLDKSGLPSDRFFAERPEGSVSTLKIQRTQQEDSAVYLCASSHGLAGEYEQYFGPGTRLTVT.

This chain uses TRBV28 with TRBJ2-6; D unclear. Looked up from germline, CDR1 is MDHEN and CDR2 is SYDVKM. Trimming removed 2 bases at V and 0 bases at J, with 5 bases between. The CDR3 length is 15 residues. This CDR3 is CASSLGRSGANVLTF. The CDR3 DNA reads as TGTGCCAGCAGTTTAGGTCGCTCTGGGGCCAACGTCCTGACTTTC. Based on the CDR3 plus reference TRBV28 and TRBJ2-6, the full variable domain is DVKVTQSSRYLVKRTGEKVFLECVQDMDHENMFWYRQDPGLGLRLIYFSYDVKMKEKGDIPEGYSVSREKKERFSLILESASTNQTSMYLCASSLGRSGANVLTFGAGSRLTVL.

This clone appeared once. This chain links TRBV4-2 with TRBJ2-2; D perhaps matches TRBD1 (5 bases). Germline assignment: CDR1 LGHNA and CDR2 YNFKEQ. The CDR3 has 16 residues. V dropped 0 bases and J dropped 3 bases, with 11 bases sitting between them. In DNA, the CDR3 is TGTGCCAGCAGCCAAGAGTGGCAGGGATACACCGGGGAGCTGTTTTTT. Its protein is CASSQEWQGYTGELFF.

V and J are TRBV28 and TRBJ1-1; D gene uncertain. The germline V and J ends were trimmed by 2 bases and 1 base, with 2 bases remaining between them. Germline lookup yields CDR1 MDHEN and CDR2 SYDVKM. CDR3 size: 12 residues. The CDR3: CASSLGNTEAFF. The CDR3 DNA reads TGTGCCAGCAGTTTAGGGAACACTGAAGCTTTCTTT.

This clone was seen once. The J gene is TRBJ1-1, the V gene TRBV5-5; D is unclear. The ends were cut back, 2 bases at V and 5 bases at J, with 28 bases in the middle. Per the germline V gene, CDR1 is SGHKS and CDR2 is YYEKEE (reference sequence). This CDR3 region has 19 residues. The CDR3 protein is CASSFPVVKADGLLTEAFF. CDR3 sequence (DNA): TGTGCCAGCAGCTTCCCCGTGGTGAAGGCGGATGGTCTCTTGACTGAAGCTTTCTTT.

The chain links TRBV6-7 to TRBJ1-2; a weak D match, TRBD1 (6 bases). TRBV6-7 is marked as an open reading frame, function uncertain. Trimming took 2 bases from V and 6 from J, leaving 22 bases between them. The CDR3 runs to 17 residues. The CDR3: CASSYPPQGPVDDGYTF. In DNA, the CDR3 is TGTGCCAGCAGTTACCCACCCCAGGGGCCCGTAGACGATGGCTACACCTTC.

V gene TRBV15 combines with J gene TRBJ1-1; TRBD1 agrees at 8 bases. Germline V lookup: CDR1 LNHNV, CDR2 YYDKDF (reference sequence). This CDR3 contains 13 residues. The V gene end was trimmed by 3 bases and the J gene end by 10 bases; junction bases not matched to a gene: 7. The CDR3 sequence is CATSSDRGEGAFF. As DNA, the CDR3 is TGTGCCACCAGCAGTGACAGGGGAGAGGGAGCTTTCTTT.

The CDR3 sequence: CASSIGKAANYGYTF. The DNA of the CDR3 is TGTGCCAGTAGTATAGGAAAGGCGGCAAACTATGGCTACACCTTC. The chain recombines TRBV19 with TRBJ1-2; D remains unclear. Germline V gene lookup returns CDR1 LNHDA and CDR2 SQIVND (reference sequence). This CDR3 spans 15 amino acids. V lost 1 base, J lost 2 bases, and 11 bases lay in between.

The V gene is TRBV19, the J gene TRBJ2-1, with D unclear. The V end lost 1 base, the J end lost 8 bases, and 9 bases lay between the germline ends. Germline V lookup: CDR1 LNHDA, CDR2 SQIVND (reference sequence). This CDR3 region has 13 residues. CDR3 loop: CASSIGVADEQFF. The CDR3 DNA reads as TGTGCCAGTAGTATAGGAGTCGCCGATGAGCAGTTCTTC.